This T cell receptor beta chain was recovered during a study of cytomegalovirus exposure and HLA in healthy donors. Each donor was nominally healthy when sampled (though unrecorded immune exposures were likely). As for this clone: The antigen is undetermined.

PCR amplification relied on 60 Vbeta primers (plus 13 Jbeta primers). The assay was immunoSEQ multiplex PCR, and TCRdb's table has in-frame clones only and misses some. The sample carries 110,000 or so clones, more than 70% recorded once. The V gene's germline CDR1 is SEHNR and CDR2 FQNEAQ (reference sequence). Trimming left V 3 bases short and J 4 bases short, with 16 bases between. The CDR3 extends over 17 amino acids. General study results and limits: Presence/absence analyses rested on an assumption that sequencing depth was roughly uniform across donors.

This rearrangement joins TRBV7-9 to TRBJ1-6, with D possibly TRBD1 on 5 matching bases. The clonotype originates from a man younger than 40 in good health and CMV-seronegative. Sequenced: PBMCs. This CDR3 is CASSFSPSGLYNSPLHF. The CDR3 DNA is TGTGCCAGCAGCTTTTCCCCCTCAGGGCTTTATAATTCACCCCTCCACTTT.